This T cell receptor (beta chain) was captured by sequencing in a study of blood T cell repertoires in COVID-19. The CDR3 contains 15 residues. With V trimmed by 4 bases and J by 6 bases, 11 bases remained unmatched. The germline CDR1 and CDR2 sequences are MGHRA and YSYEKL. Libraries were prepared by immunoSEQ multiplex PCR; TCRdb keeps only in-frame clonotypes and omits some of them. The sample carries roughly 380,000 clones, roughly 87% recorded once. Across 24 US areas, participants ranged in age from roughly 18 to 89 years. The J gene is TRBJ1-2, the V gene TRBV4-1, with 7 bases matching TRBD1. Sample: PBMCs or T cells enriched from blood (not recorded which). The sequence was collected from a woman in her 30s who had recovered from COVID-19. The CDR3: CASSRPTGPRDGYTF. The CDR3 DNA reads as TGCGCCAGCAGCCGCCCGACAGGGCCGAGGGATGGCTACACCTTC.